The TCR beta chain under discussion was sequenced for a study of T-cell reconstitution after alpha-beta-depleted transplantation in children. General study results and limits: By one year post-transplant, T-cell counts and diversity largely arose from T cells that were newly produced. The high TCRbeta diversity at day 60 in some patients came from surviving recipient T cells and thymic progenitors. Roughly two months post-transplant, alpha-beta T cells reportedly originated from several hundred graft clones that had expanded.

On this clonotype itself: The antigen is not known. The junction departs from germline at one end; a sequencing error may be responsible.

Germline CDR1 is PRHDT and CDR2 is FYEKMQ (reference sequence). This CDR3 has 18 residues. The authors prepared the TCRbeta library with unique molecular identifiers. TCRdb itself ran the PCR reads through MiXCR, one entry per CDR3 protein. This sample carries approximately 300,000 distinct CDR3 sequences, 6% to 10% of them seen once, and the ten largest clones take approximately 8.2%. The chain couples TRBV13 to TRBJ2-3, with TRBD1 matching over 7 bases. The TCR sequence derives from a female patient aged 2-15 years who had a stem cell transplant for Fanconi anemia, so the T cells may come from the graft donor. Sequences were derived from peripheral blood, sampled 360 days after TCRalphabeta/CD19-depleted stem cell transplant. CDR3 in DNA: TGTGCCATCAGCGACGGGACAGCTATTGTCTCTAGCACAGATACGCAGTATTTT. It codes for CAISDGTAIVSSTDTQYF. The full variable domain, rest sourced from reference TRBV13 and TRBJ2-3, is AAGVIQSPRHLIKEKRETATLKCYPIPRHDTVYWYQQGPGQDPQFLISFYEKMQSDKGSIPDRFSAQQFSDYHSELNMSSLELGDSALYFCAISDGTAIVSSTDTQYFGPGTRLTVL.